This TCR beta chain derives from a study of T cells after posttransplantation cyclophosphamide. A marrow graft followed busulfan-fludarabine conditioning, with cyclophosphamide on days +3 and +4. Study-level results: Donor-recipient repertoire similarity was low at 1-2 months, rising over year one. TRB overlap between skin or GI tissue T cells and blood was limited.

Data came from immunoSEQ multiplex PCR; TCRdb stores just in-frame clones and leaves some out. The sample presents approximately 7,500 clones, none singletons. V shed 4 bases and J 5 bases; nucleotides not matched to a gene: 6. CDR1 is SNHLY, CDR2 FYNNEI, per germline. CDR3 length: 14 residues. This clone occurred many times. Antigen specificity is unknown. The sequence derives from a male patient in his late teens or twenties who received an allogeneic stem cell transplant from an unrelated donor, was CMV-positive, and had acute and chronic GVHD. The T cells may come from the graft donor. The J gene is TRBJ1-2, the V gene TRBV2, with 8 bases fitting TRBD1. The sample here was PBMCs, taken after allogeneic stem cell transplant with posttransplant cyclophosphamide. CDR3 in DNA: TGTGCCAGCAGTGGTCAGGGGGCGCAGTATGGCTACACCTTC. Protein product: CASSGQGAQYGYTF.